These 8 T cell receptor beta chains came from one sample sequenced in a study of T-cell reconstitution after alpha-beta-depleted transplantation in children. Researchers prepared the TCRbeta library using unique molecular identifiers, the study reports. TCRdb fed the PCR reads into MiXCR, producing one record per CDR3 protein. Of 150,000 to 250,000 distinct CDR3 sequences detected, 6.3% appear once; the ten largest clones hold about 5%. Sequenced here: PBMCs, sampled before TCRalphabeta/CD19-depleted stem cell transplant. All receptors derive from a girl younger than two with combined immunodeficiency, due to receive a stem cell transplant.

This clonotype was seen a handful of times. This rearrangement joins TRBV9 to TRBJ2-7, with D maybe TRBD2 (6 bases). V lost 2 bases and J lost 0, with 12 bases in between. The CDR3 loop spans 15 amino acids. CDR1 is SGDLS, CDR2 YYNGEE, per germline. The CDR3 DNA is TGTGCCAGCAGCGTTAGCGGAGACCACTCCTACGAGCAGTACTTC. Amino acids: CASSVSGDHSYEQYF.

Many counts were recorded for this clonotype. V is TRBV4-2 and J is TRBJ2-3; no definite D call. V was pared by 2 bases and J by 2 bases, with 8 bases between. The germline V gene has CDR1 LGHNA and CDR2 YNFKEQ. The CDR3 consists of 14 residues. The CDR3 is CASSQQTHTDTQYF. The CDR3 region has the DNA TGTGCCAGCAGCCAACAGACGCACACAGATACGCAGTATTTT.

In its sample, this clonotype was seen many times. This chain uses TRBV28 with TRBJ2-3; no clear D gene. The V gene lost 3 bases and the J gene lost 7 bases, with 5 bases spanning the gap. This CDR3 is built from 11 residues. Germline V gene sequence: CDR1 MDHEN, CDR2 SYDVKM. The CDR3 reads CASSFLYTQYF. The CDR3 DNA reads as TGTGCCAGCAGTTTTTTATATACGCAGTATTTT. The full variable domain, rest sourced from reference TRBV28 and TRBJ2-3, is DVKVTQSSRYLVKRTGEKVFLECVQDMDHENMFWYRQDPGLGLRLIYFSYDVKMKEKGDIPEGYSVSREKKERFSLILESASTNQTSMYLCASSFLYTQYFGPGTRLTVL.

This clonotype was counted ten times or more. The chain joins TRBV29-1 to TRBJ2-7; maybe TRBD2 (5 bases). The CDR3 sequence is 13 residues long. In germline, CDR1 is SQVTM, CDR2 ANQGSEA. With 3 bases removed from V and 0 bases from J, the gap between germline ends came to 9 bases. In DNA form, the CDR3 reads TGCAGCGTTGAGTCGGGGAGCTCCTACGAGCAGTACTTC. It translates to CSVESGSSYEQYF.

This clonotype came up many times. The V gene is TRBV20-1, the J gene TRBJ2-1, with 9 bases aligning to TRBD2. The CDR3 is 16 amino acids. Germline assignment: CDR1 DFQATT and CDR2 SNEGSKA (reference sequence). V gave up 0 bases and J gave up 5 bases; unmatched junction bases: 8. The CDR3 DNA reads TGCAGTGCTAGAGATCAGAGACTAGCGGTAAACAATGAGCAGTTCTTC. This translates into CSARDQRLAVNNEQFF.

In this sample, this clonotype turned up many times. CDR3 in DNA: TGTGCCAGCAGCCAACGAGGGTTAGGAGGCACAGATACGCAGTATTTT. This gives the protein CASSQRGLGGTDTQYF. This chain links TRBV4-2 with TRBJ2-3; weak D call: TRBD2 (5 bases). This CDR3 has 16 amino acids. The germline V gene encodes CDR1 LGHNA and CDR2 YNFKEQ. V lost 2 bases to trimming and J lost 1 base, with 13 bases between them.

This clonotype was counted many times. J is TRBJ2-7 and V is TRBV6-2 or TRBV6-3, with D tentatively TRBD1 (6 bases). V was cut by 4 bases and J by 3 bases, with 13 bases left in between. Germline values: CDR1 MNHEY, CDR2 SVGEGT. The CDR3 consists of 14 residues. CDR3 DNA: TGTGCCAGCAGTTTCCGGGACACTTACTACGAGCAGTACTTC. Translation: CASSFRDTYYEQYF.

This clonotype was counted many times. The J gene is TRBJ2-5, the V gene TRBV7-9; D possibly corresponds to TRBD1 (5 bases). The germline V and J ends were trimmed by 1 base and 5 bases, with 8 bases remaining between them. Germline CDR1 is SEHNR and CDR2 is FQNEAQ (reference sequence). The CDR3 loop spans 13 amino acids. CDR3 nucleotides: TGTGCCAGCAGCTTAGGACAGACGGAGACCCAGTACTTC. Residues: CASSLGQTETQYF.